This TCR beta chain was identified during a study of monozygotic twins with inflammatory bowel disease. Findings of the study overall: Twins with IBD had fewer clonotypes in common with others than healthy twins, particularly during disease activity.

Concerning this clonotype itself: What it binds is unknown.

The V gene's germline CDR1 is SGHTA and CDR2 FQGTGA. This CDR3 spans 15 amino acids. TCRdb processed the 5' RACE reads again and assigns one entry to each CDR3 protein, with no DNA. This table lists 85,000 to 110,000 distinct CDR3 sequences. The sequence came from a human donor with ulcerative colitis or Crohn's disease, or a healthy co-twin of an affected twin (not recorded which). Sequencing used blood. The chain has TRBV7-3 and TRBJ2-7; TCRdb gives TRBD1 as the D gene, but with no DNA this cannot be confirmed. CDR3 region: CASSQGTGPPYEQYF.